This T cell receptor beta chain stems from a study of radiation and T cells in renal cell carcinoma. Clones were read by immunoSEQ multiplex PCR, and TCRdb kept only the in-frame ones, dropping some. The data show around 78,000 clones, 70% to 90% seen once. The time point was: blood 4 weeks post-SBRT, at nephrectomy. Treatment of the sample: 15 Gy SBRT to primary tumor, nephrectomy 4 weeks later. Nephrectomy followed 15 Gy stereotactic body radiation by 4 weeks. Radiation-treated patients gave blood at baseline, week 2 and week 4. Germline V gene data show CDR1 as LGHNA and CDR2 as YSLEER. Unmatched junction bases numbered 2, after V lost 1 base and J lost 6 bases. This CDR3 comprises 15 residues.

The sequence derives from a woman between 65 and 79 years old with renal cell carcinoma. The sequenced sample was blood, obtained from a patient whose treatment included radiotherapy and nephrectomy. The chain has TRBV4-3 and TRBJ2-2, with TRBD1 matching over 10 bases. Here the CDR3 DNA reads TGCGCCAGCAGCCAAGCTGGGACAGGGGCCGGGGAGCTGTTTTTT. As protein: CASSQAGTGAGELFF.